Here is one T cell receptor (beta chain) with its context. Its matching antigen is unknown. The data stem from a study of T cell responses to AZD1222 COVID-19 vaccine. General study results and limits: Donors in the cohort were predominantly white British and more often female, and clonal diversity was possibly underestimated. Only a handful of AZD1222 recipients, roughly 6 in all, had baseline seropositivity.

Sequencing used immunoSEQ multiplex PCR; TCRdb keeps in-frame clones, though not all of them. The data contain around 110,000 clones, 87% of them singletons. The sample here was peripheral blood, taken 28 days after the second AZD1222 dose. The sequence came from an adult who received the AZD1222 COVID-19 vaccine.

CDR3 amino acids: CASSPASSGNTIYF. In nucleotides, the CDR3 is TGTGCCAGCTCACCTGCGAGTTCTGGAAACACCATATATTTT. The chain links TRBV18 to TRBJ1-3; D gene uncertain. Trimming took 3 bases from V and 1 from J, leaving 7 bases between them. There are 14 residues in the CDR3. Germline assignment: CDR1 KGHSH and CDR2 LQKENI.